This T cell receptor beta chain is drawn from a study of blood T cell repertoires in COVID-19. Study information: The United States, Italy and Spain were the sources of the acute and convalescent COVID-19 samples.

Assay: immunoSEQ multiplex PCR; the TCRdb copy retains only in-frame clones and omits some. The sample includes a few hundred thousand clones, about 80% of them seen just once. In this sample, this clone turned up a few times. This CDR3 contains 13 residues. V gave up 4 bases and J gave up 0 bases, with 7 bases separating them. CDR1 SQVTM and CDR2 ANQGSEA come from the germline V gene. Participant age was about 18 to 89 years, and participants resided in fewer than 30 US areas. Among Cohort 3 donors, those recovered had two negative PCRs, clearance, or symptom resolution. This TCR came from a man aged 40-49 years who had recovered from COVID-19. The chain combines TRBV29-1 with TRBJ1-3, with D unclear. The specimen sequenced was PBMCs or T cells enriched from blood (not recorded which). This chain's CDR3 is CSVAYISGNTIYF. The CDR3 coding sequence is TGCAGCGTTGCGTACATCTCTGGAAACACCATATATTTT.